This T cell receptor beta chain stems from a study of immune evolution from preneoplasia to lung adenocarcinoma. Study-wide results and caveats: Clonality was highest in normal lung, lower in later-stage lesions apparently. Top clone frequencies peaked in normal lung, apparently declining through invasive adenocarcinoma.

TCRdb keeps only in-frame clones here, not all; method: immunoSEQ multiplex PCR. The repertoire holds a few thousand clones, with more than 60% as singletons. Germline values: CDR1 SGHVS, CDR2 FQNEAQ. CDR3 length equals 13 residues. With 5 bases removed from V and 1 base from J, the gap between germline ends came to 8 bases. About this clone: The target antigen is unknown.

Resections took place in Japan or China from the mid-2010s to the late 2010s. After pathologic assessment, macro-dissection selected premalignant or tumor cells for extraction. Sequencing was done on a sample of FFPE minimally invasive lung adenocarcinoma tissue. This TCR derives from a person aged 60-79 years with lung adenocarcinoma. The V call is TRBV7-8, the J call TRBJ2-5; TRBD1 might be the D (5 bases). The CDR3 nucleotides read TGTGCCAGCAGCAGGGGTGCCCAAGAGACCCAGTACTTC. The encoded protein is CASSRGAQETQYF.